Included here is one TCR beta chain sequence, with context. Its specificity is unknown. The assay was immunoSEQ multiplex PCR, and TCRdb's table has in-frame clones only and misses some. The repertoire has approximately 120,000 clones, approximately 90% of them found once; the top ten carry roughly 13%. Germline lookup yields CDR1 MGHRA and CDR2 YSYEKL. The V end lost 1 base, the J end lost 1 base, and 10 bases lay between the germline ends. The CDR3 is 15 amino acids. Mismatch repair deficiency was confirmed in all patients, by PCR or immunohistochemistry. A few pembrolizumab responders had their TCRs sequenced. The data were obtained in a study of PD-1 blockade in mismatch repair-deficient tumors. Study-level information: Enrolled about 2013-2016, patients had progressing, pretreated mismatch repair-deficient cancers of approximately 13 types. Study results and limitations: After pembrolizumab, tumor-resident clones rose rapidly, then generally contracted before radiologic responses.

The sequence was obtained from an adult with mismatch repair-deficient cancer. The chain combines TRBV4-1 with TRBJ1-1; maybe TRBD1 (5 bases). The specimen comprised peripheral blood, sampled 44 weeks after starting pembrolizumab. In nucleotides, the CDR3 is TGCGCCAGCAGCCAAGGACGAGGGGCGAACACTGAAGCTTTCTTT. This sequence encodes CASSQGRGANTEAFF.